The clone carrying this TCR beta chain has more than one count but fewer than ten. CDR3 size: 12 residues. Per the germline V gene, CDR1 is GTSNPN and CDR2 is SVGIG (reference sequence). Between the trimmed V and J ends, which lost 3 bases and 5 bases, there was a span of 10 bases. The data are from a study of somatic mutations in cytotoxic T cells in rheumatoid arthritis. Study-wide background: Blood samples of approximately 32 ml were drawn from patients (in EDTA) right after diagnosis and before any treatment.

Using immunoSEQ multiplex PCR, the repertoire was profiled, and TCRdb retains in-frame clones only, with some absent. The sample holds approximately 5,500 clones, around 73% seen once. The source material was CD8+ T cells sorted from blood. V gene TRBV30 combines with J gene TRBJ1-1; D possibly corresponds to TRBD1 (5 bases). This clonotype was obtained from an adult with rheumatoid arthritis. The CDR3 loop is CAWRGWGTEAFF. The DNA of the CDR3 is TGTGCCTGGAGGGGATGGGGGACTGAAGCTTTCTTT.